Listed here is a single T cell receptor (beta chain). The antigen is undetermined. This specimen belongs to a study of T cell repertoires in cytomegalovirus infection. Germline assignment: CDR1 LNHNV and CDR2 YYDKDF (reference sequence). V was cut by 0 bases and J by 2 bases, with 10 bases left in between. The CDR3 is 15 amino acids. TCRdb reprocessed the reads via MiXCR and lists one record per CDR3 protein. Here the sample spans roughly 310,000 distinct CDR3 sequences, 25% to 30% being singletons. The chain joins TRBV15 to TRBJ1-1; D may be TRBD1 (5 bases). Sequences were derived from cultured PBMCs, sampled from culture after CMV antigen stimulation. This receptor was obtained from a human donor in good health (CMV status not recorded). Some clones in this sample may be carry-over from other donors' samples. The CDR3 DNA follows: TGTGCCACCAGCAGAGAGGCAGGGATTAACACTGAAGCTTTCTTT. Its protein product is CATSREAGINTEAFF.